Given below is one T cell receptor beta chain in context. Germline V gene sequence: CDR1 SGHTA, CDR2 FQGTGA. The CDR3 has 15 amino acids. The ends lost 5 bases at V and 4 bases at J; junction bases unmatched: 10. A multiplex PCR was run with 60 Vbeta primers and 13 Jbeta primers. Here immunoSEQ multiplex PCR was the method, and the copy in TCRdb shows in-frame clones only, minus some. In the table there are around 180,000 clones, 70% to 85% of which are singletons. This entry belongs to a study of cytomegalovirus exposure and HLA in healthy donors. V is TRBV7-3 and J is TRBJ2-5, with TRBD1 identical over 7 bases. The origin of this receptor is a woman in her 30s in good health and CMV-seropositive. What was sequenced was PBMCs. The CDR3 loop reads CASSTAGGSGETQYF. CDR3 DNA: TGTGCCAGCAGCACCGCAGGGGGATCGGGAGAGACCCAGTACTTC.